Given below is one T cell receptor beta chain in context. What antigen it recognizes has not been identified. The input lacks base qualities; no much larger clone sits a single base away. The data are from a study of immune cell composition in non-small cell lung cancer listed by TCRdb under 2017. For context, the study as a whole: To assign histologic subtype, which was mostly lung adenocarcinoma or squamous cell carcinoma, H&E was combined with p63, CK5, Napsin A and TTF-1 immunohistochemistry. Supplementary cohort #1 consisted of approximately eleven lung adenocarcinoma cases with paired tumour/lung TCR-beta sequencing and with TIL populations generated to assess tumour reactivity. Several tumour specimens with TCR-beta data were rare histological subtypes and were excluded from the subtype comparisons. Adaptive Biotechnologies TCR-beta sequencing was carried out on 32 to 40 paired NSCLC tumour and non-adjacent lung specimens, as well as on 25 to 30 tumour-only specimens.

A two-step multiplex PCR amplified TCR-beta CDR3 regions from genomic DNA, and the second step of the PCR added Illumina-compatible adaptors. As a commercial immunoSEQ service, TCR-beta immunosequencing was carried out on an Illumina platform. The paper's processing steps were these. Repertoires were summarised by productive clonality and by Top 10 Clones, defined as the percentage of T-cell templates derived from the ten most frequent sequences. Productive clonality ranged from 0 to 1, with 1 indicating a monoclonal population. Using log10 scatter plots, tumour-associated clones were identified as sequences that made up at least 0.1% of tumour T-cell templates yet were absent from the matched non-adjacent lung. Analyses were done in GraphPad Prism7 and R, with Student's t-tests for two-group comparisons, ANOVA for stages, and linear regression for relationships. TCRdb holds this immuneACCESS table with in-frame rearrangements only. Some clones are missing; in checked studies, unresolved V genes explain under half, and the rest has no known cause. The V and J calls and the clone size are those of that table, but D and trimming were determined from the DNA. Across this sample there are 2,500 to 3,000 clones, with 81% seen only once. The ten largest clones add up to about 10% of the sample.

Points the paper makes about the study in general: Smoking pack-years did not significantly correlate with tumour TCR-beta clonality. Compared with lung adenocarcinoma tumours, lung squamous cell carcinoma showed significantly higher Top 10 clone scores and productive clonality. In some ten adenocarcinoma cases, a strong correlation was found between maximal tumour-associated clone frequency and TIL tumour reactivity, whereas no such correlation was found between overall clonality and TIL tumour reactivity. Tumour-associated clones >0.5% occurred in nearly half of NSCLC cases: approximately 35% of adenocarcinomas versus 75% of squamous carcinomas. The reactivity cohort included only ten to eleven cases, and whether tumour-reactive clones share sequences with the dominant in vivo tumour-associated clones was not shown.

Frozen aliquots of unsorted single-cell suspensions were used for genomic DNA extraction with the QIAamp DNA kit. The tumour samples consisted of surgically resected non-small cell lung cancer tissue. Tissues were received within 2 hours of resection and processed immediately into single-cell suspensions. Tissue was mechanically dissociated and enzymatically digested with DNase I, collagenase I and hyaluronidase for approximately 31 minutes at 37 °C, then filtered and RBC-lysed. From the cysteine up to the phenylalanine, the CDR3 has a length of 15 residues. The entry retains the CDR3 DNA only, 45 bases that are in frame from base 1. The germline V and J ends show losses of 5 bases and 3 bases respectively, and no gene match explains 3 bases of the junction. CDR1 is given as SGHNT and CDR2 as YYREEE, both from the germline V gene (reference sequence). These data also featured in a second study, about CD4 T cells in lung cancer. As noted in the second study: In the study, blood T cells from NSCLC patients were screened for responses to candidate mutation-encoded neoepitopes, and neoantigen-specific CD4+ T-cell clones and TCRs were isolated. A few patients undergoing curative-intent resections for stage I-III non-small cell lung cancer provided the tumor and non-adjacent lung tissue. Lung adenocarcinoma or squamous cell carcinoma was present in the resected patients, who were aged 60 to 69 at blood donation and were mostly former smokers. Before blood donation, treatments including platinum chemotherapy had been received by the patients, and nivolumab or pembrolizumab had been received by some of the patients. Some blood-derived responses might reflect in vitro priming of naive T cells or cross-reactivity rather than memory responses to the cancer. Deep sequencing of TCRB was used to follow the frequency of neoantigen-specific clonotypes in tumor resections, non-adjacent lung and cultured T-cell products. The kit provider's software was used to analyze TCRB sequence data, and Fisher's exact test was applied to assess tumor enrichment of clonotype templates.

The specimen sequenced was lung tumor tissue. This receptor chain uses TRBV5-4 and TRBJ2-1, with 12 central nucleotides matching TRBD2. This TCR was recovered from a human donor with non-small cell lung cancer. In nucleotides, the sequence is TGTGCCAGCAGATCTAGCGGGGGGGTCTACAATGAGCAGTTCTTC. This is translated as CASRSSGGVYNEQFF.